Presented here are 18 T cell receptor beta chains from one specimen sequenced in a study of blood T cell repertoires in COVID-19. Produced via immunoSEQ multiplex PCR; TCRdb's table is partial and in-frame only. Of approximately 220,000 clones in the sample, just under 90% were seen once. Sequencing input: PBMCs or T cells enriched from blood (not recorded which). Receptors were obtained from a woman aged 30 to 39 with acute COVID-19.

The CDR3 is CASSSGVASGPQETQYF. CDR3 coding DNA: TGCGCCAGCAGCTCGGGGGTAGCTAGCGGTCCTCAAGAGACCCAGTACTTC. V usage is TRBV5-1 and J usage is TRBJ2-5; TRBD2 matches at 7 bases. Germline CDR1 is SGHRS and CDR2 is YFSETQ. The CDR3 runs 17 residues. Trimming cost V 3 bases and J 2 bases; bases outside gene matches: 13.

The chain recombines TRBV19 with TRBJ2-3; the D gene is possibly TRBD2 (5 bases). This CDR3 comprises 15 residues. The germline V and J ends were trimmed by 4 bases and 0 bases, with 11 bases remaining between them. Looked up from germline, CDR1 is LNHDA and CDR2 is SQIVND (reference sequence). The CDR3: CASSSSGGSTDTQYF. CDR3 in DNA: TGTGCCAGTAGTAGCAGCGGTGGGAGCACAGATACGCAGTATTTT. Combining the CDR3 with reference TRBV19 and TRBJ2-3 gives the whole variable domain DGGITQSPKYLFRKEGQNVTLSCEQNLNHDAMYWYRQDPGQGLRLIYYSQIVNDFQKGDIAEGYSVSREKKESFPLTVTSAQKNPTAFYLCASSSSGGSTDTQYFGPGTRLTVL.

J is TRBJ1-2 and V is TRBV28; D is unresolved. V lost 3 bases to trimming and J lost 8 bases, with 10 bases between them. The CDR3 is 12 residues long. Per germline, CDR1 MDHEN and CDR2 SYDVKM. The CDR3 sequence: CASSFSGSGYTF. CDR3 sequence (DNA): TGTGCCAGCAGTTTTTCCGGTTCCGGCTACACCTTC.

J is TRBJ2-3 and V is TRBV10-3, with TRBD2 matching over 10 bases. The CDR3 has 14 residues. Germline-derived CDR1 and CDR2 are ENHRY and SYGVKD. Trimming took 6 bases from V and 5 from J; bases not matched to a gene: 5. The CDR3 DNA reads as TGTGCCATCAGCCCGGGACTAGCGATAGATACGCAGTATTTT. Translated: CAISPGLAIDTQYF.

The rearrangement links TRBV6-1 to TRBJ1-6, with D perhaps matching TRBD1 (5 bases). Trimming stripped 1 base from V and 7 bases from J, with 8 bases between. Germline-derived CDR1 and CDR2 are MNHNS and SASEGT. This CDR3 comprises 14 residues. The CDR3 DNA sequence: TGTGCCAGCAGTGAAGTTGGGGCAAATTCACCCCTCCACTTT. Encoded protein: CASSEVGANSPLHF.

The chain is built from TRBV11-2 and TRBJ2-7; TRBD1 agrees at 7 bases. Trimming removed 1 base from V and 4 bases from J; junction bases left unmatched: 4. The CDR3 covers 14 residues. Germline CDR1 and CDR2: SGHAT and FQNNGV. The CDR3 sequence: CASSLGQGAYEQYF. The DNA for the CDR3 is TGTGCCAGCAGCTTAGGACAGGGCGCGTACGAGCAGTACTTC.

The chain uses TRBV7-9 and TRBJ2-5; 9 bases align to TRBD2. CDR1 and CDR2 from the germline V gene are SEHNR and FQNEAQ (reference sequence). The CDR3 spans 17 residues. V shed 1 base, J shed 0 bases, and the junction held 6 bases outside the gene matches. Here the CDR3 DNA reads TGTGCCAGCAGCTTAGGACTAGCGGTTGGGTACCAAGAGACCCAGTACTTC. This sequence encodes CASSLGLAVGYQETQYF.

The chain couples TRBV7-6 to TRBJ1-3, with D uncertain. Trimming took off 1 base at V and 4 bases at J, with 11 bases between the two ends. The CDR3 spans 15 residues. Germline-derived CDR1 and CDR2 are SGHVS and FNYEAQ. The CDR3 DNA is TGTGCCAGCAGCTTAGGGACTTTACCCGGAAACACCATATATTTT. It encodes CASSLGTLPGNTIYF.

The V and J genes are TRBV10-1 and TRBJ2-4, with D possibly being TRBD1 (5 bases). The V and J ends lost 0 bases and 7 bases respectively, with 13 bases between them. Germline V gene sequence: CDR1 WNHNN, CDR2 SYGVQD (reference sequence). The length of the CDR3 is 15 residues. CDR3 protein: CASSESGELGNIQYF. The CDR3 region has the DNA TGCGCCAGCAGTGAGTCAGGGGAACTGGGGAACATTCAGTACTTC.

CDR3 in amino acids: CAWSVGAGLNGYTF. DNA of the CDR3: TGTGCCTGGAGTGTTGGGGCAGGGTTGAATGGCTACACCTTC. The chain employs TRBV30 and TRBJ1-2; TRBD1 might be the D (5 bases). Germline assignment: CDR1 GTSNPN and CDR2 SVGIG (reference sequence). V was clipped by 0 bases and J by 6 bases, with 14 bases between them. CDR3 length: 14 amino acids.

The chain carries TRBV6-2 or TRBV6-3 and TRBJ2-1, with D possibly TRBD1 on 6 matching bases. V was trimmed by 6 bases and J by 6 bases, leaving 15 bases between them. The V gene's germline CDR1 is MNHEY and CDR2 SVGEGT. The CDR3 covers 14 residues. The CDR3 is CASSLLRDINEQFF. The CDR3 region has the DNA TGTGCCAGCAGCCTCCTCCGGGACATCAATGAGCAGTTCTTC.

This clone appeared once. The chain links TRBV7-2 to TRBJ2-3; D gene unclear. Germline V gene lookup returns CDR1 SGHTA and CDR2 FQGNSA. Trimming shortened V by 8 bases and J by 6 bases, and 6 bases separated the two germline ends. The CDR3 is 10 residues long. CDR3 in amino acids: CASGEDTQYF. The CDR3 DNA sequence: TGTGCCAGCGGTGAGGATACGCAGTATTTT.

The V call is TRBV7-9, the J call TRBJ1-4; no firm D call. The CDR3 contains 13 residues. Trimming removed 4 bases at V and 6 bases at J, with 9 bases between. Germline V lookup: CDR1 SEHNR, CDR2 FQNEAQ (reference sequence). CDR3 amino acids: CASSSGGDEKLFF. The CDR3 DNA reads TGTGCCAGCAGCTCGGGAGGCGATGAAAAACTGTTTTTT.

This clone was counted a single time. This chain connects TRBV24-1 to TRBJ1-1; no definite D call. Germline V gene sequence: CDR1 KGHDR, CDR2 SFDVKD. This CDR3 spans 11 amino acids. The germline V and J ends were trimmed by 7 bases and 5 bases, with 7 bases remaining between them. Here the CDR3 DNA reads TGTGCCACCAGCGGAGGGACTGAAGCTTTCTTT. Amino acid sequence: CATSGGTEAFF.

J is TRBJ1-2 and V is TRBV27, with 7 bases lining up with TRBD1. Trimming cost V 6 bases and J 8 bases; bases outside gene matches: 9. Germline loops: CDR1 MNHEY, CDR2 SMNVEV (reference sequence). The CDR3 runs 13 residues. In DNA, the CDR3 is TGTGCCAGCAGCCTGAACAGGGGAGGAGGCTACACCTTC. Translating gives CASSLNRGGGYTF.

The chain links TRBV29-1 to TRBJ1-2, with TRBD1 matching over 8 bases. V shed 4 bases, J shed 4 bases, and the junction held 8 bases outside the gene matches. Germline V gives CDR1 SQVTM, CDR2 ANQGSEA. CDR3 size: 14 residues. The CDR3 coding sequence is TGCAGCGTTGTCAACAGGGGGAAAGGCTATGGCTACACCTTC. Translated, it gives CSVVNRGKGYGYTF.

This sequence joins TRBV27 and TRBJ1-4, with 7 bases matching TRBD1. The CDR3 consists of 15 residues. The V and J ends lost 3 bases and 4 bases, in that order; junction bases with no gene match: 5. Germline loops: CDR1 MNHEY, CDR2 SMNVEV (reference sequence). CDR3 bases: TGTGCCAGCAGTTTGCGACAGGGCCTTAATGAAAAACTGTTTTTT. Amino acid sequence: CASSLRQGLNEKLFF.

The V gene is TRBV27, the J gene TRBJ2-1, with 8 bases that match TRBD2. The ends lost 8 bases at V and 5 bases at J; junction bases unmatched: 5. There are 13 residues in the CDR3. CDR1 MNHEY and CDR2 SMNVEV come from the germline V gene (reference sequence). DNA of the CDR3: TGTGCCAGCTCCATCGGGGGGGACAATGAGCAGTTCTTC. Its translation is CASSIGGDNEQFF.